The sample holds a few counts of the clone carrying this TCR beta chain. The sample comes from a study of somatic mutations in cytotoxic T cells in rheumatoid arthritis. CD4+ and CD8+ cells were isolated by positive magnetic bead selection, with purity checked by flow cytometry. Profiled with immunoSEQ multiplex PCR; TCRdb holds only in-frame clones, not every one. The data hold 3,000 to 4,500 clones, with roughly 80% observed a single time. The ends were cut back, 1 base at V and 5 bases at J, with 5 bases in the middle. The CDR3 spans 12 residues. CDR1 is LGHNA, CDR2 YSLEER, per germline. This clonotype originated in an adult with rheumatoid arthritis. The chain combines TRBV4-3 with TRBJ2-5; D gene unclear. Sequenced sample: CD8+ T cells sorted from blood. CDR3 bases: TGCGCCAGCAGCCAAGGGAAGGAGACCCAGTACTTC. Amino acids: CASSQGKETQYF.